This T cell receptor beta chain was identified during a study of T cell responses to AZD1222 COVID-19 vaccine. Overall study: Second doses were pooled across both intervals (about 4 or about 12 weeks).

As regards this clone: What it binds is unknown.

This CDR3 region has 13 residues. V was pared by 8 bases and J by 2 bases, with 2 bases of the junction left unmatched. CDR1 and CDR2 (germline): SNHLY, FYNNEI. Produced via immunoSEQ multiplex PCR; TCRdb's table is partial and in-frame only. The data show about 150,000 clones, roughly 92% seen once. Study-level findings and limits: Baseline seropositivity occurred in only six or seven AZD1222 recipients. Possibly, clonal diversity was underestimated; donors were largely white British and included more females.

The origin of this receptor is an adult in good health. The input for sequencing was peripheral blood, taken on day 0 of AZD1222 vaccination. V is TRBV2 and J is TRBJ1-5; 8 bases fit TRBD1. The CDR3 spells CASSGQGNQPQHF. The DNA of the CDR3 is TGTGCCAGCTCGGGACAGGGCAATCAGCCCCAGCATTTT. Looking up the rest from reference TRBV2 and TRBJ1-5 gives the full variable domain: EPEVTQTPSHQVTQMGQEVILRCVPISNHLYFYWYRQILGQKVEFLVSFYNNEISEKSEIFDDQFSVERPDGSNFTLKIRSTKLEDSAMYFCASSGQGNQPQHFGDGTRLSIL.